This TCR beta chain comes out of a study of control samples from healthy donors and cancer patients. Only in-frame clones appear in the TCRdb table, and some are missing; sequencing was by immunoSEQ multiplex PCR. The sample comprises around 94,000 clones, 86% of which are singletons, and around 1.3% rests with the top ten. This CDR3 is built from 18 residues. Trimming at V came to 0 bases and at J to 6 bases, leaving 12 bases not matched to a gene. Germline CDR1 LGHNA, CDR2 YSLEER. This sequence originates from a woman in her forties or fifties in good health. Sequencing was performed on blood. This chain links TRBV4-3 with TRBJ2-1; 9 bases map to TRBD2. This CDR3 is CASSQDLGAAGGVNEQFF. CDR3 bases: TGCGCCAGCAGCCAAGATCTCGGGGCAGCGGGGGGAGTCAATGAGCAGTTCTTC.